The 6 T cell receptor beta chains listed next were all sequenced from one sample in a study of T-cell reconstitution after alpha-beta-depleted transplantation in children. Using unique molecular identifiers, the investigators prepared the TCRbeta library. TCRdb re-analysed the PCR reads in MiXCR, keeping a single row per CDR3 protein. The sample contains hundreds of thousands of distinct CDR3 sequences, about an eighth of which appear only once. The sample here was PBMCs, mostly from graft donor cells, taken 360 days after TCRalphabeta/CD19-depleted stem cell transplant. Receptors were obtained from a male patient aged 10 to 17 who had a stem cell transplant for acute myeloid leukemia, so the T cells may come from the graft donor.

J is TRBJ1-1 and V is TRBV29-1; 8 bases line up with TRBD1. The CDR3 consists of 14 residues. Germline CDR1 is SQVTM and CDR2 is ANQGSEA. The trim removed 7 bases at V and 4 bases at J, leaving 11 bases unmatched. The DNA for the CDR3 is TGCAGCGCCCGATCCCAGGGGGCGGGCACTGAAGCTTTCTTT. Translation gives CSARSQGAGTEAFF.

The rearrangement joins TRBV9 to TRBJ2-1; TRBD2 matches 8 bases. The V and J ends lost 0 bases and 3 bases, in that order; junction bases with no gene match: 8. Looked up from germline, CDR1 is SGDLS and CDR2 is YYNGEE. The CDR3 consists of 17 residues. DNA of the CDR3: TGTGCCAGCAGCGTAGACCCTCGGAGCGGGGGCTACAATGAGCAGTTCTTC. This translates into CASSVDPRSGGYNEQFF.

At least ten counts were recorded for this clonotype. The chain recombines TRBV7-8 with TRBJ1-1; D is unclear. Per germline, CDR1 SGHVS and CDR2 FQNEAQ. The CDR3 contains 15 residues. V was cut by 0 bases and J by 4 bases, with 12 bases left in between. CDR3 sequence reads: CASSLAWGTVTEAFF. As DNA, the CDR3 is TGTGCCAGCAGCTTAGCATGGGGAACGGTCACTGAAGCTTTCTTT.

The rearrangement uses TRBV9 and TRBJ2-7, with 9 bases lining up with TRBD2. This CDR3 spans 16 amino acids. With V trimmed by 0 bases and J by 5 bases, 9 bases remained unmatched. Per the germline V gene, CDR1 is SGDLS and CDR2 is YYNGEE. CDR3 nucleotides: TGTGCCAGCAGCGTAGGGGCCCGGGCGGGAGGGCACGAGCAGTACTTC. Its translation is CASSVGARAGGHEQYF.

The chain links TRBV29-1 to TRBJ1-1; D remains unclear. The CDR3 spans 14 residues. Trimming took off 0 bases at V and 7 bases at J, with 15 bases between the two ends. Germline V gives CDR1 SQVTM, CDR2 ANQGSEA. CDR3: CSVEDGVTFVEAFF. DNA of the CDR3: TGCAGCGTTGAAGATGGGGTAACGTTTGTTGAAGCTTTCTTT.

This clonotype was seen only a few times. The V gene is TRBV14, the J gene TRBJ2-1, with 13 bases lining up with TRBD2. Germline values: CDR1 SGHDN, CDR2 FVKESK. V lost 4 bases, J lost 5 bases, and 8 bases stayed unmatched. The CDR3 sequence is 17 residues long. DNA for the CDR3: TGTGCCAGCAGCCGATACGCCGGGACTAGCGGGAACAATGAGCAGTTCTTC. This gives the protein CASSRYAGTSGNNEQFF.